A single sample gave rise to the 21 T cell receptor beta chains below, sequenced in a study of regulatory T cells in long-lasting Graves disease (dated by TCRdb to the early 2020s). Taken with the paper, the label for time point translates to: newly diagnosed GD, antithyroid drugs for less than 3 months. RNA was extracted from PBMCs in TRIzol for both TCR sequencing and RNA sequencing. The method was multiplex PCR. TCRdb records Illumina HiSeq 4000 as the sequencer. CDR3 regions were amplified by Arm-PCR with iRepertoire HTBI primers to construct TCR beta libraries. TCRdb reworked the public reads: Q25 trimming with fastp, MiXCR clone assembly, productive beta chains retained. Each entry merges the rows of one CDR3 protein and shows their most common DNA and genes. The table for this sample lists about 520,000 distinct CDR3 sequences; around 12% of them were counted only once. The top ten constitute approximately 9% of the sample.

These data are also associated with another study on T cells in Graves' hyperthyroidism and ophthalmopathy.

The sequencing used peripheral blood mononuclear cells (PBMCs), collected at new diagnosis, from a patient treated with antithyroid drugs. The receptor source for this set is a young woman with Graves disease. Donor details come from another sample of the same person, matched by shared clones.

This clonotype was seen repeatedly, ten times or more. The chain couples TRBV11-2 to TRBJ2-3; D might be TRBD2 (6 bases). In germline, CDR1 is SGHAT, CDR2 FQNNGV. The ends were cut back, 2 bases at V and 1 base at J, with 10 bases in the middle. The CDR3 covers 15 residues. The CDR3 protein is CASSLNPGGTDTQYF. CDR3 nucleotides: TGTGCCAGCAGCTTAAATCCGGGGGGCACAGATACGCAGTATTTT.

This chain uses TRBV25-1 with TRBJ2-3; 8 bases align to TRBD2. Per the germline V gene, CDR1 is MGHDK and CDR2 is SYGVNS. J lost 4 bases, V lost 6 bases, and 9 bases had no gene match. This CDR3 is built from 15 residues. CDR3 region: CASSRPGLGADTQYF. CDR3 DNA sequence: TGTGCCAGCAGCAGACCGGGACTAGGAGCAGATACGCAGTATTTT.

The CDR3 sequence is CASRGQGGYEQYF. The CDR3 DNA is TGTGCCAGTAGGGGACAGGGCGGTTACGAGCAGTACTTC. The genes are TRBV19 and TRBJ2-7; 9 bases agree with TRBD1. Germline-derived CDR1 and CDR2 are LNHDA and SQIVND (reference sequence). The CDR3 contains 13 residues. The V and J ends lost 6 bases and 4 bases, in that order; junction bases with no gene match: 4.

This chain's CDR3 is CSAGGRGANTGELFF. The CDR3 DNA follows: TGCAGTGCTGGCGGGCGGGGGGCGAACACCGGGGAGCTGTTTTTT. This rearrangement joins TRBV20-1 to TRBJ2-2; 8 bases are shared with TRBD2. The CDR3 loop spans 15 amino acids. Unmatched junction bases numbered 5, after V lost 5 bases and J lost 0 bases. The V gene's germline CDR1 is DFQATT and CDR2 SNEGSKA (reference sequence).

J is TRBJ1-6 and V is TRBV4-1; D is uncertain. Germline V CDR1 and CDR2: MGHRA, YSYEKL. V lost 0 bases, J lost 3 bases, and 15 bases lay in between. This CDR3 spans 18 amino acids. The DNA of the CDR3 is TGCGCCAGCAGCCAAGATGGAGAAGCCTCCGGCTATAATTCACCCCTCCACTTT. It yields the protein CASSQDGEASGYNSPLHF.

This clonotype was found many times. CDR3 sequence: CASLDREDYSNQPQHF. The CDR3 DNA is TGTGCCAGTCTTGACAGGGAGGATTATAGCAATCAGCCCCAGCATTTT. V and J are TRBV19 and TRBJ1-5, with 7 bases lining up with TRBD1. Germline CDR1 and CDR2: LNHDA and SQIVND (reference sequence). V was clipped by 8 bases and J by 0 bases; unmatched bases: 10. The length of the CDR3 is 16 residues.

The CDR3 DNA sequence: TGTGCCAGCAGCTTAGGGTGGGACGCCTCCTACGAGCAGTACTTC. Translating it yields CASSLGWDASYEQYF. V is TRBV7-9 and J is TRBJ2-7; the D call may be TRBD1 or TRBD2 (5 bases each). This CDR3 spans 15 amino acids. Trimming cost V 1 base and J 0 bases, with 10 bases left between them. The germline V gene has CDR1 SEHNR and CDR2 FQNEAQ (reference sequence).

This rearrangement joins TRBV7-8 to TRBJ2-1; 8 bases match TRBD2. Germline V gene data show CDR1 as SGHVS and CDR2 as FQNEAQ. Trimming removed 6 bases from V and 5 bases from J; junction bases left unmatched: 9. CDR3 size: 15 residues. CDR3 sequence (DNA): TGTGCCAGCAGTCGAAGCGGGAGTCATAACAATGAGCAGTTCTTC. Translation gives CASSRSGSHNNEQFF. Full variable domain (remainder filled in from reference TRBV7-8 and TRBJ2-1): GAGVSQSPRYKVAKRGQDVALRCDPISGHVSLFWYQQALGQGPEFLTYFQNEAQLDKSGLPSDRFFAERPEGSVSTLKIQRTQQEDSAVYLCASSRSGSHNNEQFFGPGTRLTVL.

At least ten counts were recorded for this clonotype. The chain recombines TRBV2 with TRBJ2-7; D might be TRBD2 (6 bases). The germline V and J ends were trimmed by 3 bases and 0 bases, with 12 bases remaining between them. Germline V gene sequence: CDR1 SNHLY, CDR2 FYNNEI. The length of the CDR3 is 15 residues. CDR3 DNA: TGTGCCAGCAGTGATGGGGGACTCCCCTCCTACGAGCAGTACTTC. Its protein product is CASSDGGLPSYEQYF.

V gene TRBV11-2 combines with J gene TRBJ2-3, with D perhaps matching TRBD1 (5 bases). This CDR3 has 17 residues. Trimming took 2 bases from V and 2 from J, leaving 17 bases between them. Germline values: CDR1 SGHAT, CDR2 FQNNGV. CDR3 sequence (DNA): TGTGCCAGCAGCTTATGGGGCAGACGAGGCTCCACAGATACGCAGTATTTT. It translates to CASSLWGRRGSTDTQYF.

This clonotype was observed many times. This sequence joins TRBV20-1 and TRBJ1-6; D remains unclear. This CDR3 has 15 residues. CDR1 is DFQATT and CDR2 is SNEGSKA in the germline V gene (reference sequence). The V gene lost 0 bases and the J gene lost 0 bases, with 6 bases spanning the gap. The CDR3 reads CSARDTSSYNSPLHF. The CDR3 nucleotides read TGCAGTGCTAGAGACACGAGCTCCTATAATTCACCCCTCCACTTT.

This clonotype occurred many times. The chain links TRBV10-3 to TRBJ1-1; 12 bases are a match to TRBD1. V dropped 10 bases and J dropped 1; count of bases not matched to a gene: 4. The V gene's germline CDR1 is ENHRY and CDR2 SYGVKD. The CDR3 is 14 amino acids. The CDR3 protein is CATGTGGTNTEAFF. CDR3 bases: TGTGCCACTGGGACAGGGGGCACGAACACTGAAGCTTTCTTT.

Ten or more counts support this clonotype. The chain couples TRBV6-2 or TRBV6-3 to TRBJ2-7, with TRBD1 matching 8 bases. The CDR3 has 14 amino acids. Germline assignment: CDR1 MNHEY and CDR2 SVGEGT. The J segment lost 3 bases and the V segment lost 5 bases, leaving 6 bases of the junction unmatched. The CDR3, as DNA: TGTGCCAGCAGTGACAGGGGATTCTTCTACGAGCAGTACTTC. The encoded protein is CASSDRGFFYEQYF.

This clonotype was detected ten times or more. This CDR3 reads CAWSLPAISYYGYTF. The CDR3 DNA sequence: TGTGCCTGGAGCCTTCCGGCCATCTCATACTATGGCTACACCTTC. This chain connects TRBV30 to TRBJ1-2; D is undetermined. CDR1 and CDR2 from the germline V gene are GTSNPN and SVGIG (reference sequence). V was clipped by 3 bases and J by 3 bases, with 17 bases between them. This CDR3 is 15 amino acids long.

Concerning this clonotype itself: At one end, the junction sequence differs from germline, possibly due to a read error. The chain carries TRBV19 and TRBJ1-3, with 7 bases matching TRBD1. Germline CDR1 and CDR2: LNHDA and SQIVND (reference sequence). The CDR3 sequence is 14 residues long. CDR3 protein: CATSKGGSVNTIYF. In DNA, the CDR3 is TGTGCCACCTCGAAAGGGGGCTCTGTAAACACCATATATTTT. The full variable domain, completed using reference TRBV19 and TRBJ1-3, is DGGITQSPKYLFRKEGQNVTLSCEQNLNHDAMYWYRQDPGQGLRLIYYSQIVNDFQKGDIAEGYSVSREKKESFPLTVTSAQKNPTAFYLCATSKGGSVNTIYFGEGSWLTVV.

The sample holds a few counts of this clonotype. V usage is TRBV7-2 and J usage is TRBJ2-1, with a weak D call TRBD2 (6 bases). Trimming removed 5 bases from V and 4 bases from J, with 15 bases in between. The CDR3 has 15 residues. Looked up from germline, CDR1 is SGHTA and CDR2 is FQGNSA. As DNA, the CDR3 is TGTGCCAGCAGCCTAGGAGGGTCGGTTTACAATGAGCAGTTCTTC. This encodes CASSLGGSVYNEQFF.

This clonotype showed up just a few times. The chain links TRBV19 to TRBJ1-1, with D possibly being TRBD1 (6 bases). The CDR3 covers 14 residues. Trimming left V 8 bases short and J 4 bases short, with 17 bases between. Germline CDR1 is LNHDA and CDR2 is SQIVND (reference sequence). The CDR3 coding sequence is TGTGCCAGTCATGGCAGGGGTATTGTCACTGAAGCTTTCTTT. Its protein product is CASHGRGIVTEAFF.

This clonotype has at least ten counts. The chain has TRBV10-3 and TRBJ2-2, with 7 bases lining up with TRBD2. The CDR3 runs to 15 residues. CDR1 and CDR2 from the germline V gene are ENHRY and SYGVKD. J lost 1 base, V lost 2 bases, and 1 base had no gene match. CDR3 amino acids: CAISEGLENTGELFF. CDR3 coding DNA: TGTGCCATCAGTGAGGGACTAGAGAACACCGGGGAGCTGTTTTTT.

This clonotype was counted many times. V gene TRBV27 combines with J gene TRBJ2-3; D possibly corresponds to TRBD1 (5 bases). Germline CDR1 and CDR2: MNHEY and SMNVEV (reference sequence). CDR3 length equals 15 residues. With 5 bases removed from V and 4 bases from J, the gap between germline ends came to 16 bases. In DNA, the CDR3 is TGTGCCAGCAGTCTTAGCAGGGCTTCCGCAGATACGCAGTATTTT. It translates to CASSLSRASADTQYF.

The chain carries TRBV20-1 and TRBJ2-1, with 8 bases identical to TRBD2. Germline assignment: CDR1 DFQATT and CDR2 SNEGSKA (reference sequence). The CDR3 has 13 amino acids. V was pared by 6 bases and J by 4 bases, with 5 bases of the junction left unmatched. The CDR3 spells CSAHSGDYNEQFF. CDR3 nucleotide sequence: TGCAGTGCCCATAGCGGGGATTACAATGAGCAGTTCTTC.

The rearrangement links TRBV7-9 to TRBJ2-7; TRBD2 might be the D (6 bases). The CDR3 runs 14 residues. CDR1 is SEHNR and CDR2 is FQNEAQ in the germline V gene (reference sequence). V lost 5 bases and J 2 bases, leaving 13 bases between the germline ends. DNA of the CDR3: TGTGCCAGCAGCCCGGGGAGGCTGGCCTACGAGCAGTACTTC. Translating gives CASSPGRLAYEQYF.